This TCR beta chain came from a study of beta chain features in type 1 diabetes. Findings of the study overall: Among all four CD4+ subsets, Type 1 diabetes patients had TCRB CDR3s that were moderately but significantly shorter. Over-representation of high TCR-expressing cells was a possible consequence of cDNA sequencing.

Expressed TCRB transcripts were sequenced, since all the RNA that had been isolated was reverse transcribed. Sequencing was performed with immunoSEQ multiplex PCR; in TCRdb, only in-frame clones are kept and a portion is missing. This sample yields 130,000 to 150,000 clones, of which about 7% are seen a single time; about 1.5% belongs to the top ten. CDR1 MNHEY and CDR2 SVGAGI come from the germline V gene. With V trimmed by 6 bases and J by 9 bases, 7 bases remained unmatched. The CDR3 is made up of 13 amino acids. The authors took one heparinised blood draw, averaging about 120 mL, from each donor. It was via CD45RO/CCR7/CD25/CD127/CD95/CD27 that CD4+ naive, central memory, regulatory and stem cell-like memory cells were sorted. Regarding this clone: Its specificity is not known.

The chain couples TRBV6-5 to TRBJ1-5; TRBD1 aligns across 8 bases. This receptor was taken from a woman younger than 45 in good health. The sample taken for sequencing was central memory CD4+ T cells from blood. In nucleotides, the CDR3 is TGTGCCAGCAGAGAACAGGGGGTCGGGCCCCAGCATTTT. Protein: CASREQGVGPQHF.